The rows below give T cell receptor beta chains drawn from one sample of a study of T cells in Graves' hyperthyroidism and ophthalmopathy. TCRdb fed the multiplex PCR reads into MiXCR, producing one record per CDR3 protein. The profile covers approximately 600,000 distinct CDR3 sequences, with approximately 15% appearing a single time and less than 9% taken by the ten largest. The sequenced sample consisted of blood. These receptors all come from a woman in her late teens or twenties with Graves' ophthalmopathy. Both conserved end residues are trimmed from each CDR3. Each record gives: V gene, J gene, CDR3 length, CDR3 protein.

v_call: TRBV19
j_call: TRBJ2-2
cdr3_length: 14
cdr3_aa: ASSIEGDRFTGELF

v_call: TRBV7-9
j_call: TRBJ1-2
cdr3_length: 13
cdr3_aa: ASSPSEQGAIGYT

v_call: TRBV12-3/TRBV12-4
j_call: TRBJ2-3
cdr3_length: 16
cdr3_aa: ASKRLAVGVNSTDTQY

v_call: TRBV6-4
j_call: TRBJ2-3
cdr3_length: 13
cdr3_aa: ASSDSGTAADTQY

v_call: TRBV27
j_call: TRBJ2-3
cdr3_length: 11
cdr3_aa: ASSFTETDTQY

v_call: TRBV6-2/TRBV6-3
j_call: TRBJ1-6
cdr3_length: 13
cdr3_aa: ASSRPTGDNSPLH

v_call: TRBV12-3/TRBV12-4
j_call: TRBJ2-3
cdr3_length: 12
cdr3_aa: ASSLGESTDTQY

v_call: TRBV7-2
j_call: TRBJ2-3
cdr3_length: 14
cdr3_aa: ASSKIAGGVADTQY

v_call: TRBV4-1
j_call: TRBJ1-5
cdr3_length: 13
cdr3_aa: ASSRGADSNQPQH

v_call: TRBV18
j_call: TRBJ2-7
cdr3_length: 13
cdr3_aa: ASSPGANLGDEQY

v_call: TRBV9
j_call: TRBJ2-3
cdr3_length: 12
cdr3_aa: ASSVAGFTDTQY

v_call: TRBV19
j_call: TRBJ2-1
cdr3_length: 11
cdr3_aa: ASRVGAGNEQF

v_call: TRBV27
j_call: TRBJ1-6
cdr3_length: 12
cdr3_aa: ASSAGNNNSPLH

v_call: TRBV7-9
j_call: TRBJ2-3
cdr3_length: 15
cdr3_aa: ASSLAAGLAGGDTQY

v_call: TRBV12-3/TRBV12-4
j_call: TRBJ1-5
cdr3_length: 15
cdr3_aa: ASSLGPGTGGNQPQH

v_call: TRBV5-4
j_call: TRBJ2-2
cdr3_length: 11
cdr3_aa: ASSLRVTGELF

v_call: TRBV7-2
j_call: TRBJ2-3
cdr3_length: 15
cdr3_aa: ASSSQTSGRVGDTQY

v_call: TRBV2
j_call: TRBJ2-7
cdr3_length: 13
cdr3_aa: ASSADLAGRREQY

v_call: TRBV12-3/TRBV12-4
j_call: TRBJ1-5
cdr3_length: 12
cdr3_aa: ASSIRVENQPQH

v_call: TRBV19
j_call: TRBJ1-1
cdr3_length: 11
cdr3_aa: ASSITRDTEAF